The next 23 T cell receptor beta chains were all read from a single sample in a study of shared clonotypes between healthy human individuals (dated by TCRdb to about 2020). The library was prepared using the immunoSEQ multiplex PCR assay. TCRdb retrieved this table from immuneACCESS and kept in-frame rearrangements only. Not all clones are present; in checked studies, unresolved V genes account for under half, and no reason is known for the remainder. Present in this sample are about 600,000 clones, around 95% of which were seen just once. The ten largest account for around 0.097% of the sample. For the CD8 naive samples, CD45RO-negative cells were positively selected for CCR7, yielding a CD45RA+CCR7+ population from which TemRA cells were excluded. The sequencing input was naive CD8+ T cells sorted from blood. The cell subset or site label of this sample denotes: CD45RA+CCR7+. The receptor set was obtained from a woman aged 30 to 39 in good health.

The chain employs TRBV11-2 and TRBJ2-1; D is perhaps TRBD2 (5 bases). Between the trimmed V and J ends, which lost 5 bases and 8 bases, there was a span of 10 bases. CDR1 is SGHAT and CDR2 is FQNNGV in the germline V gene. This CDR3 is built from 12 residues. CDR3 sequence: CASSAAADEQFF. The CDR3 nucleotides are TGTGCCAGCAGCGCCGCAGCGGATGAGCAGTTCTTC.

Details on this clone: The identical CDR3 is also encoded by other nucleotide sequences in the sample. This chain links TRBV28 with TRBJ2-7; D tentatively fits TRBD1 or TRBD2 (5 bases each). This CDR3 has 13 residues. CDR1 and CDR2 (germline): MDHEN, SYDVKM. Trimming removed 5 bases at V and 4 bases at J, with 12 bases between. The CDR3 loop is CASSPGPSYEQYF. The DNA of the CDR3 is TGTGCCAGCAGTCCGGGACCATCATACGAGCAGTACTTC.

The V and J genes are TRBV7-8 and TRBJ2-1, with D possibly being TRBD2 (7 bases). V gave up 4 bases and J gave up 7 bases, with 26 bases separating them. The CDR3 runs to 18 residues. Germline CDR1 SGHVS, CDR2 FQNEAQ. The CDR3 region is CASSYGGLADEGGNEQFF. CDR3 DNA: TGTGCCAGCAGCTACGGGGGGCTAGCGGACGAGGGTGGGAATGAGCAGTTCTTC.

The genes are TRBV11-1 and TRBJ2-6, with D unclear. The CDR3 contains 14 residues. Germline CDR1 SGHAT, CDR2 FQDESV (reference sequence). Trimming left V 7 bases short and J 0 bases short, with 7 bases between. CDR3 loop: CASTGPSGANVLTF. The DNA of the CDR3 is TGTGCCAGCACTGGACCCTCTGGGGCCAACGTCCTGACTTTC.

This clone was detected only once. This chain joins TRBV11-2 and TRBJ2-7, with TRBD1 identical over 7 bases. The V and J ends lost 5 bases and 6 bases, in that order; junction bases with no gene match: 10. CDR1 and CDR2 (germline): SGHAT, FQNNGV. The CDR3 runs to 14 residues. The CDR3 coding sequence is TGTGCCAGCAGCAGGACCCCTGAGGGGGCCGAGCAGTACTTC. Its translation: CASSRTPEGAEQYF.

This clone was detected once. Additional DNA sequences in this sample encode the identical CDR3. In nucleotides, the CDR3 is TGCGCCAGCAGCCAAGAAAGGGCCGGGGAGCTGTTTTTT. Protein sequence: CASSQERAGELFF. The chain recombines TRBV4-1 with TRBJ2-2; D call uncertain. V was pared by 0 bases and J by 6 bases, with 5 bases between. Germline V gene sequence: CDR1 MGHRA, CDR2 YSYEKL. The CDR3 extends over 13 amino acids.

The chain is built from TRBV5-8 and TRBJ2-3, with 10 bases fitting TRBD1. The CDR3 spans 14 residues. The junction had 4 bases not matched to a gene; V was cut back by 4 bases and J by 5 bases. From germline, CDR1 is SGHTS and CDR2 YDEGEE. The CDR3 is CASSKRTGGDTQYF. CDR3 DNA: TGTGCCAGCAGCAAACGGACAGGGGGAGATACGCAGTATTTT.

This chain connects TRBV6-5 to TRBJ2-2; D is ambiguous. The germline V gene has CDR1 MNHEY and CDR2 SVGAGI. Trimming took 1 base from V and 1 from J, leaving 4 bases between them. The CDR3 has 14 amino acids. CDR3 sequence reads: CASSYLQNTGELFF. For the CDR3, the DNA is TGTGCCAGCAGTTACTTGCAGAACACCGGGGAGCTGTTTTTT.

The chain uses TRBV9 and TRBJ2-5, with a weak D call TRBD2 (6 bases). From germline, CDR1 is SGDLS and CDR2 YYNGEE. The V and J ends lost 6 bases and 4 bases respectively, with 10 bases between them. The CDR3 runs to 12 residues. The CDR3 spells CASNRGGETQYF. As DNA, the CDR3 is TGTGCCAGCAATCGGGGAGGAGAGACCCAGTACTTC.

The rearrangement links TRBV5-4 to TRBJ2-6; 11 bases are a match to TRBD2. V dropped 1 base and J dropped 1; count of bases not matched to a gene: 4. The CDR3 loop spans 18 amino acids. Per germline, CDR1 SGHNT and CDR2 YYREEE (reference sequence). In nucleotides, the CDR3 is TGTGCCAGCAGCTTGATAGCGGGAGGGCCGTCTGGGGCCAACGTCCTGACTTTC. Its translation: CASSLIAGGPSGANVLTF.

The chain recombines TRBV27 with TRBJ2-7; D might be TRBD1 or TRBD2, each matching 7 bases. The CDR3 has 17 residues. Germline CDR1 reads MNHEY; CDR2 reads SMNVEV (reference sequence). Trimming took off 7 bases at V and 7 bases at J, with 29 bases between the two ends. The DNA of the CDR3 is TGTGCCAGCACCCCCTTAAGAACAGGGGACCTCGGGGGGGAGCAGTACTTC. Residues: CASTPLRTGDLGGEQYF.

The gene calls are TRBV28 and TRBJ1-2, with TRBD1 as a possible D gene (6 bases). Germline CDR1 and CDR2: MDHEN and SYDVKM. The CDR3 extends over 16 amino acids. V was cut by 7 bases and J by 3 bases, with 21 bases left in between. CDR3 in amino acids: CASNDRAGGVYYGYTF. DNA for the CDR3: TGTGCCAGCAATGACCGGGCGGGGGGCGTCTACTATGGCTACACCTTC.

As DNA, the CDR3 is TGTGCCAGCAGCTTTATCAGCGGCCCCTACGAGCAGTACTTC. It encodes CASSFISGPYEQYF. This sequence joins TRBV7-9 and TRBJ2-7; perhaps TRBD2 as D (5 bases). Germline-derived CDR1 and CDR2 are SEHNR and FQNEAQ (reference sequence). The CDR3 has 14 residues. Trimming shortened V by 3 bases and J by 2 bases, and 11 bases separated the two germline ends.

The table lists this clone with a count of one. The CDR3 nucleotides are TGTGCCAGCAGTTACTCGGCCACTAGCGGGAGCTACGAGCAGTACTTC. Its protein product is CASSYSATSGSYEQYF. The V call is TRBV6-5, the J call TRBJ2-7; 11 bases are shared with TRBD2. Trimming cost V 0 bases and J 3 bases; bases outside gene matches: 4. Germline lookup yields CDR1 MNHEY and CDR2 SVGAGI. The CDR3 contains 16 residues.

The chain is built from TRBV28 and TRBJ1-2; 9 nucleotides agree with TRBD1. Germline lookup yields CDR1 MDHEN and CDR2 SYDVKM. This CDR3 comprises 15 residues. Trimming cost V 6 bases and J 4 bases; bases outside gene matches: 9. CDR3 sequence: CASSPQGQGGYGYTF. DNA of the CDR3: TGTGCCAGCAGCCCCCAGGGACAGGGAGGCTATGGCTACACCTTC.

The chain links TRBV12-5 to TRBJ2-3, with 8 bases lining up with TRBD2. Trimming at V came to 7 bases and at J to 4 bases, leaving 19 bases not matched to a gene. The CDR3 runs 18 residues. Germline lookup yields CDR1 LGHNT and CDR2 FRNRAP. The CDR3 protein is CASALMGVAGGVPDTQYF. The CDR3, as DNA: TGTGCTAGTGCCCTGATGGGAGTGGCGGGAGGAGTCCCAGATACGCAGTATTTT.

In DNA, the CDR3 is TGTGCCACCAGCAGCCGGACAGGTCGTGGCTACACCTTC. Amino acid sequence: CATSSRTGRGYTF. The chain combines TRBV15 with TRBJ1-2; 7 bases match TRBD1. The V segment lost 3 bases and the J segment 7 bases; nucleotides outside the gene matches: 5. The CDR3 runs to 13 residues. Germline values: CDR1 LNHNV, CDR2 YYDKDF (reference sequence).

This clone was seen just once. The sample carries other DNA sequences with the same CDR3. CDR3 nucleotides: TGTGCCAGCAGCCCATATATGAACACTGAAGCTTTCTTT. Its protein product is CASSPYMNTEAFF. The rearrangement joins TRBV7-6 to TRBJ1-1; D gene ambiguous. Germline loops: CDR1 SGHVS, CDR2 FNYEAQ. With 5 bases removed from V and 0 bases from J, the gap between germline ends came to 7 bases. CDR3 length: 13 amino acids.

The chain uses TRBV11-2 and TRBJ1-5; D call uncertain. Looked up from germline, CDR1 is SGHAT and CDR2 is FQNNGV. The CDR3 runs 13 residues. The germline V and J ends were trimmed by 2 bases and 7 bases, with 9 bases remaining between them. The CDR3 DNA is TGTGCCAGCAGCTTAATCTTCGGCCAGCCCCAGCATTTT. Translated: CASSLIFGQPQHF.

The chain has TRBV27 and TRBJ2-3; D is possibly TRBD2 (6 bases). Trimming took 5 bases from V and 10 from J, leaving 28 bases between them. The CDR3 totals 17 residues. The germline V gene has CDR1 MNHEY and CDR2 SMNVEV (reference sequence). This chain's CDR3 is CASSPVGSGGQGFAQYF. CDR3 nucleotides: TGTGCCAGCAGTCCCGTGGGTAGTGGAGGGCAAGGGTTTGCGCAGTATTTT.

This clone was recorded once. In the same sample, other DNA sequences code for this CDR3. The gene calls are TRBV5-1 and TRBJ2-2, with a weak D call TRBD1 (5 bases). The germline V gene encodes CDR1 SGHRS and CDR2 YFSETQ. Trimming stripped 2 bases from V and 6 bases from J, with 5 bases between. This CDR3 spans 12 amino acids. The CDR3 region has the DNA TGCGCCAGCAGCTTAGGGGCCGGGGAGCTGTTTTTT. Protein product: CASSLGAGELFF.

The chain combines TRBV2 with TRBJ2-7; D is unclear. The V gene's germline CDR1 is SNHLY and CDR2 FYNNEI. The V and J ends lost 6 bases and 5 bases respectively, with 17 bases between them. This CDR3 is 14 amino acids long. CDR3 DNA: TGTGCCAGCAGGAGGACGGAAGGTCCGGACGAGCAGTACTTC. Amino acids: CASRRTEGPDEQYF. The variable domain in full, completed from reference TRBV2 and TRBJ2-7, reads EPEVTQTPSHQVTQMGQEVILRCVPISNHLYFYWYRQILGQKVEFLVSFYNNEISEKSEIFDDQFSVERPDGSNFTLKIRSTKLEDSAMYFCASRRTEGPDEQYFGPGTRLTVT.

V gene TRBV27 combines with J gene TRBJ1-3, with 7 positions matching TRBD1. Germline V CDR1 and CDR2: MNHEY, SMNVEV (reference sequence). The trim removed 6 bases at V and 0 bases at J, leaving 11 bases unmatched. The CDR3 covers 17 residues. The CDR3 nucleotides are TGTGCCAGCAGCCGACCGGGACAGCTTTTCTCTGGAAACACCATATATTTT. It codes for CASSRPGQLFSGNTIYF.